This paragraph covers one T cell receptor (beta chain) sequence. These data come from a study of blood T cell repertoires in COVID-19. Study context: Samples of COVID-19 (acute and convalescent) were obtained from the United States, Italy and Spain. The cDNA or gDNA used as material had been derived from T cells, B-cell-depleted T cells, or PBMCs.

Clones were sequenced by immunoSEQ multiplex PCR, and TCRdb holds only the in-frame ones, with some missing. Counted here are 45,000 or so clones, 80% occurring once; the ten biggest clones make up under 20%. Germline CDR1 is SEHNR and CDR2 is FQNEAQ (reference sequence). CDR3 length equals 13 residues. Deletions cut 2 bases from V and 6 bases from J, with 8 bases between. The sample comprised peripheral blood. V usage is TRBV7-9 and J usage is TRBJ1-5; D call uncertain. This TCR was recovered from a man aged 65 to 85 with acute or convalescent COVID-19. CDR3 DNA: TGTGCCAGCAGCTTAATGACGGGTCAGCCCCAGCATTTT. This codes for CASSLMTGQPQHF.